The clone carrying this TCR beta chain has a count of ten or more. Together with a sample-barcoded 5' primer, a J-beta primer mix was included in a second PCR lasting about 7 to 12 cycles. Each cDNA molecule carried a tag from a template-switch adaptor that contained 12 random nucleotides. MiXCR was run by TCRdb on the 5' RACE reads, yielding one entry per CDR3 protein. Of about 670,000 distinct CDR3 sequences detected, 40% to 65% appear once; the ten largest clones hold approximately 15%. The sample belongs to a study of blood T cells in healthy people across ages. Trimming stripped 1 base from V and 1 base from J, with 13 bases between. Germline V gene lookup returns CDR1 SGHAT and CDR2 FQNNGV. The length of the CDR3 is 16 residues.

Sequencing used blood. The origin of this receptor is an elderly woman in good health. The rearrangement links TRBV11-2 to TRBJ2-5; D is uncertain. In nucleotides, the CDR3 is TGTGCCAGCAGCTTAGGGTCCGGACGAATCCAAGAGACCCAGTACTTC. It codes for CASSLGSGRIQETQYF. The variable domain in full, with the rest retrieved from reference TRBV11-2 and TRBJ2-5, is EAGVAQSPRYKIIEKRQSVAFWCNPISGHATLYWYQQILGQGPKLLIQFQNNGVVDDSQLPKDRFSAERLKGVDSTLKIQPAKLEDSAVYLCASSLGSGRIQETQYFGPGTRLLVL.